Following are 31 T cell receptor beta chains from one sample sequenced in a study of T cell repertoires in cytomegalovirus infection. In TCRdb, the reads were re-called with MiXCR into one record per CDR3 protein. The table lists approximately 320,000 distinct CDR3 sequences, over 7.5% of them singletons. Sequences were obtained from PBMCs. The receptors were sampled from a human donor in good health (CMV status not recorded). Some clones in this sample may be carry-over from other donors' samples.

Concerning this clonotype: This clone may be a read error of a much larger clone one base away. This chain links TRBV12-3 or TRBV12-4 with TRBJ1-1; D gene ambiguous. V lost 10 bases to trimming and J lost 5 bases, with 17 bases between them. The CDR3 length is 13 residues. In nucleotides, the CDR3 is TGTGCCACCAGCTGGGCAGGCCGGACTGAAGCTTTCTTT. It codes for CATSWAGRTEAFF.

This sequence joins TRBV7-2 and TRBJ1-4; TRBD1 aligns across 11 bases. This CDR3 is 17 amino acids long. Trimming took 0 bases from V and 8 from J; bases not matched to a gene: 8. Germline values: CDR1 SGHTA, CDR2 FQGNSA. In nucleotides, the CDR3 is TGTGCCAGCAGCTTAGCTGTCGGACAGGGGGCTGAGGAAAAACTGTTTTTT. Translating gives CASSLAVGQGAEEKLFF.

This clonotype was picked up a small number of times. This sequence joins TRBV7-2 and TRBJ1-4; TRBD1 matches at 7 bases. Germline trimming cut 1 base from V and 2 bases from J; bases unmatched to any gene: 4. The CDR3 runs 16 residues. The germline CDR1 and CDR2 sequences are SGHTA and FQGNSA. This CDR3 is CASSLVRGPTNEKLFF. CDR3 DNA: TGTGCCAGCAGCTTAGTAAGGGGGCCCACTAATGAAAAACTGTTTTTT.

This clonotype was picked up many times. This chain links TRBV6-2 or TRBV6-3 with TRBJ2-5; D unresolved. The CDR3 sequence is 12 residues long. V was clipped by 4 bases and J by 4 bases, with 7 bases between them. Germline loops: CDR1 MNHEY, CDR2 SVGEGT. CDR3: CASSLQLETQYF. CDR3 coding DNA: TGTGCCAGCAGTTTGCAATTAGAGACCCAGTACTTC.

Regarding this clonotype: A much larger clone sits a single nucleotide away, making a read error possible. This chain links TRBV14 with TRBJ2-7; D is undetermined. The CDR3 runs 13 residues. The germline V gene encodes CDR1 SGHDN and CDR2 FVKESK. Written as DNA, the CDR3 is TGTGCCAGCAGCCAAGATTGGGCAGACGAGCAGTGCTTC. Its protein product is CASSQDWADEQCF.

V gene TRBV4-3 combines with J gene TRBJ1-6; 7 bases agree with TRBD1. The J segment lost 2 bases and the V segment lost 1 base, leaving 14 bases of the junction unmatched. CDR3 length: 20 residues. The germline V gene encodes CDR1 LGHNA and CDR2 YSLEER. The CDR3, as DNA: TGCGCCAGCAGCCAAGCGAAAAATTGGTACGGGACAGCCTATAATTCACCCCTCCACTTT. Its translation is CASSQAKNWYGTAYNSPLHF.

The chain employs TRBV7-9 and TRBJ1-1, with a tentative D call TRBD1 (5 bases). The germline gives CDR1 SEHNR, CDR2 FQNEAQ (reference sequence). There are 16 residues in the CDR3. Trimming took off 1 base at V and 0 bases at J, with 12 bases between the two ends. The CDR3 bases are TGTGCCAGCAGCTTAGTGGGGGGACTGATGAACACTGAAGCTTTCTTT. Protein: CASSLVGGLMNTEAFF.

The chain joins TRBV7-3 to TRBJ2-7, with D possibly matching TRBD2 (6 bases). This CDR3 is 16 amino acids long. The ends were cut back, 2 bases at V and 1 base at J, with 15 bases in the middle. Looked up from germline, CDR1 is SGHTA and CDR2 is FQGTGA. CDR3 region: CASSLSEGVRSYEQYF. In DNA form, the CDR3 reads TGTGCCAGCAGCTTATCGGAGGGCGTAAGGTCCTACGAGCAGTACTTC.

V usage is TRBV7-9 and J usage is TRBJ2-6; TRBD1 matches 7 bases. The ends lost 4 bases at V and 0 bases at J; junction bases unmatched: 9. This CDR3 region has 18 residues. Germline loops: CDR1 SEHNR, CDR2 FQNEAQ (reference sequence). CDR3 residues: CASSSTRTGNSGANVLTF. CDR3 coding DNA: TGTGCCAGCAGCTCTACTCGGACAGGAAACTCTGGGGCCAACGTCCTGACTTTC.

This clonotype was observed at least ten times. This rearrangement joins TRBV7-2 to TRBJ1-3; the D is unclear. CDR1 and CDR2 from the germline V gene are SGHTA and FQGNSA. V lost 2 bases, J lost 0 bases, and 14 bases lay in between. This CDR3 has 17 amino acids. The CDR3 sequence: CASSLSGSTYSGNTIYF. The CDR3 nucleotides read TGTGCCAGCAGCTTATCCGGCAGCACCTACTCTGGAAACACCATATATTTT.

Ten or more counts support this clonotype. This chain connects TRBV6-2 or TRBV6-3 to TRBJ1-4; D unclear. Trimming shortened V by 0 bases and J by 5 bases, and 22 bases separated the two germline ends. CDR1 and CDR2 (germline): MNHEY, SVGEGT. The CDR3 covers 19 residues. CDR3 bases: TGTGCCAGCAGTTACTCGGCAGATGGATCGCTTTACACGAATGAAAAACTGTTTTTT. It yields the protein CASSYSADGSLYTNEKLFF.

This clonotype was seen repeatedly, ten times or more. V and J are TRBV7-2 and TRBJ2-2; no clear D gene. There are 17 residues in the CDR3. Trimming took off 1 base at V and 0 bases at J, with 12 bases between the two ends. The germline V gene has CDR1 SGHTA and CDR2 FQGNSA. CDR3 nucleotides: TGTGCCAGCAGCTTAGAAGTTGGACGGACGAACACCGGGGAGCTGTTTTTT. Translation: CASSLEVGRTNTGELFF.

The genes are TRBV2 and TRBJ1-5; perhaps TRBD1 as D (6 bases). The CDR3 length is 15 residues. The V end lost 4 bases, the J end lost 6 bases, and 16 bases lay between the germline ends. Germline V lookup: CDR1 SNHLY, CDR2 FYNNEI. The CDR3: CASSALVGGSQPQHF. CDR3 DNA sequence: TGTGCCAGCAGTGCCCTGGTAGGGGGAAGTCAGCCCCAGCATTTT.

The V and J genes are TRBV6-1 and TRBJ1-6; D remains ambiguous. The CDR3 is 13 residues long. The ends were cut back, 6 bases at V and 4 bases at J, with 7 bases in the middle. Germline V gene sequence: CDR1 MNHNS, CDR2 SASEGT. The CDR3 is CASSPVYNSPLHF. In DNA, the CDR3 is TGTGCCAGCAGCCCGGTTTATAATTCACCCCTCCACTTT.

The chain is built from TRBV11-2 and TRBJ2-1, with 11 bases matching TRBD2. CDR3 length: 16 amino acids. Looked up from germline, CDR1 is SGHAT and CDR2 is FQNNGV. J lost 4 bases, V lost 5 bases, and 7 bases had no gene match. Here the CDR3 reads CASSPGTSGLYNEQFF. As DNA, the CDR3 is TGTGCCAGCAGCCCGGGGACTAGCGGACTTTACAATGAGCAGTTCTTC.

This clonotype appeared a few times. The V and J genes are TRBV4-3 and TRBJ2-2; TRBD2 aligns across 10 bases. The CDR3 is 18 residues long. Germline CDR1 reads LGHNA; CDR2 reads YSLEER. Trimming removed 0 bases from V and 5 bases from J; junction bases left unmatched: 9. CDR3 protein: CASSQDSVAGGGTGELFF. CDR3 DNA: TGCGCCAGCAGCCAAGATTCCGTAGCGGGGGGAGGGACCGGGGAGCTGTTTTTT.

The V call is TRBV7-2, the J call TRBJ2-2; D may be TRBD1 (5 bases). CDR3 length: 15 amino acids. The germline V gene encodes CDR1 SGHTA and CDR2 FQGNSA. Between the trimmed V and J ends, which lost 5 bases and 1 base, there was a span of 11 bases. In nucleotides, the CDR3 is TGTGCCAGCAGCCAACAGGCACGGAACACCGGGGAGCTGTTTTTT. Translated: CASSQQARNTGELFF.

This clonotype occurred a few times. The CDR3 DNA reads TGTGCCAGCAGCCCCCTTGATGGGGGATCCTACAATGAGCAGTTCTTC. Protein: CASSPLDGGSYNEQFF. This chain connects TRBV7-9 to TRBJ2-1; D may match TRBD1 or TRBD2 (5 bases each). With 5 bases removed from V and 1 base from J, the gap between germline ends came to 15 bases. Germline assignment: CDR1 SEHNR and CDR2 FQNEAQ (reference sequence). The CDR3 has 16 residues.

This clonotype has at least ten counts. CDR3 residues: CASSVHLSGGGRAGNEQYF. The DNA for the CDR3 is TGTGCCAGCAGTGTCCACCTGAGTGGGGGCGGGAGGGCTGGAAACGAGCAGTACTTC. The rearrangement links TRBV28 to TRBJ2-7, with TRBD2 matching 9 bases. Germline loops: CDR1 MDHEN, CDR2 SYDVKM. CDR3 length: 19 amino acids. Losses at the gene ends were 5 bases for V and 5 bases for J; bases not matched to a gene: 22.

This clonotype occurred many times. The CDR3 sequence: CASSIGPRDYTF. The CDR3 nucleotides read TGTGCCAGCAGTATAGGGCCGAGAGACTACACCTTC. The genes are TRBV6-1 and TRBJ1-2; D is uncertain. Germline V gene lookup returns CDR1 MNHNS and CDR2 SASEGT. Trimming took off 5 bases at V and 10 bases at J, with 14 bases between the two ends. The CDR3 sequence is 12 residues long.

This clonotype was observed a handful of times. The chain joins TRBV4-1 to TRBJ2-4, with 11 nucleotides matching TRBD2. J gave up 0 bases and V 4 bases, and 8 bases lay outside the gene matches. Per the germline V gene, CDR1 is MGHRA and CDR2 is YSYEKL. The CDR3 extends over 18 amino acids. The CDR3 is CASSRGTSGLLAKNIQYF. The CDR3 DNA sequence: TGCGCCAGCAGCCGAGGGACTAGCGGTTTGCTAGCCAAAAACATTCAGTACTTC.

The CDR3: CASSYLEETQYF. As DNA, the CDR3 is TGTGCCAGCAGTTACTTGGAAGAGACCCAGTACTTC. The chain combines TRBV6-6 with TRBJ2-5; D gene uncertain. Germline loops: CDR1 MNHNY, CDR2 SVGAGI (reference sequence). The CDR3 extends over 12 amino acids. The V end lost 1 base, the J end lost 3 bases, and 3 bases lay between the germline ends.

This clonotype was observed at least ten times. As DNA, the CDR3 is TGTGCCAGCAGGTCGTCTGTGGACAGATCCTACGAGCAGTACTTC. This sequence encodes CASRSSVDRSYEQYF. The chain joins TRBV7-8 to TRBJ2-7, with D tentatively TRBD1 (6 bases). The CDR3 loop spans 15 amino acids. Per germline, CDR1 SGHVS and CDR2 FQNEAQ. The V end lost 6 bases, the J end lost 1 base, and 16 bases lay between the germline ends.

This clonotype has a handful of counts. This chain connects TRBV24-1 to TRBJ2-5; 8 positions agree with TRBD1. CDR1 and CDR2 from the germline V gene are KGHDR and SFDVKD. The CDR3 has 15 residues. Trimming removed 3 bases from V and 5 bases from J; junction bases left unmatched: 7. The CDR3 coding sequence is TGTGCCACCAGTGATCCAGGGGGCCCAGGGGAGACCCAGTACTTC. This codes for CATSDPGGPGETQYF.

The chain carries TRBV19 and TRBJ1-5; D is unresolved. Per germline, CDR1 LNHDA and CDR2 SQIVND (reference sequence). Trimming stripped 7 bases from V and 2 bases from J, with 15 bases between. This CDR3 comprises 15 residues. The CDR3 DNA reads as TGTGCCAGTACCCCAGAGAGGAGAGGCAATCAGCCCCAGCATTTT. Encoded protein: CASTPERRGNQPQHF.

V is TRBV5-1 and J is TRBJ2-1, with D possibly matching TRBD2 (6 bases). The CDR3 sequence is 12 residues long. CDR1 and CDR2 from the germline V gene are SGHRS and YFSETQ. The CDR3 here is CSQAGLLNEQFF. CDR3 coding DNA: TGCTCCCAGGCGGGGCTCCTCAATGAGCAGTTCTTC.

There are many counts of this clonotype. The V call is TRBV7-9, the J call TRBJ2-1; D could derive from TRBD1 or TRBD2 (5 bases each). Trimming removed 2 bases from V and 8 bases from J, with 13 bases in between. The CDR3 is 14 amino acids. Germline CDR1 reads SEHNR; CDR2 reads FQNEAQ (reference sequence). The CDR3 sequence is CASSLHQGAYEQFF. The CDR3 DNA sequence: TGTGCCAGCAGCTTACACCAGGGAGCCTATGAGCAGTTCTTC.

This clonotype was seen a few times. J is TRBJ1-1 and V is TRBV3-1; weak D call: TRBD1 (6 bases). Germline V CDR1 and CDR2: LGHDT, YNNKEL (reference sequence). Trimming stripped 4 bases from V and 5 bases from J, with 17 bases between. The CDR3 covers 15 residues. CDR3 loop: CASSRMDSSRTEAFF. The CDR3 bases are TGTGCCAGCAGCCGAATGGACAGTAGTAGGACTGAAGCTTTCTTT.

The CDR3 region has the DNA TGTGCCAGCAGCCAATACAGGGAGACCACTGAAGCTTTCTTT. Translation gives CASSQYRETTEAFF. The rearrangement joins TRBV3-1 to TRBJ1-1; D may be TRBD1 (6 bases). Germline V CDR1 and CDR2: LGHDT, YNNKEL (reference sequence). The V gene lost 2 bases and the J gene lost 4 bases, with 11 bases spanning the gap. This CDR3 region has 14 residues. The full variable domain, rest sourced from reference TRBV3-1 and TRBJ1-1, is DTAVSQTPKYLVTQMGNDKSIKCEQNLGHDTMYWYKQDSKKFLKIMFSYNNKELIINETVPNRFSPKSPDKAHLNLHINSLELGDSAVYFCASSQYRETTEAFFGQGTRLTVV.

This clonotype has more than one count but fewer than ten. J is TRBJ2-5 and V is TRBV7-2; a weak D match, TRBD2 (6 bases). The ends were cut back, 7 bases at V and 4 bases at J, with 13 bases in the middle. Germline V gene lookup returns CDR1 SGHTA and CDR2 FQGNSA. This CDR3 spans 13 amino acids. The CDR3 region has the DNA TGTGCCAGCACCACGCACGGGGGAGAGACCCAGTACTTC. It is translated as CASTTHGGETQYF.

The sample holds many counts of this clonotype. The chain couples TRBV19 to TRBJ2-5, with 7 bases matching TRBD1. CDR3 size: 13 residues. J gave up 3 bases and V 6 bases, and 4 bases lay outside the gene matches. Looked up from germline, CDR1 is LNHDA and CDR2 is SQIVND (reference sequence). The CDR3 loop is CASSRTGEETQYF. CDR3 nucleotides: TGTGCCAGTAGCCGTACAGGGGAAGAGACCCAGTACTTC.